Presented here are 13 T cell receptor beta chains from one specimen sequenced in a study of molecular identifiers for immune sequencing clone quantification. TCRdb ran MiXCR on the PCR reads and lists one entry per CDR3 protein. The sample has roughly 630,000 distinct CDR3 sequences, approximately 24% seen once. Sequencing was done on a sample of naive CD8+ T cells from blood, with Jurkat cell RNA spiked in. Documented subset: FACS-sorted CD8+CD4-CCR7+CD45RA+ naive T cells. These receptors were taken from a human donor in good health. Some libraries in this study had Jurkat cell RNA spiked in.

Turning to this clonotype: This may come from a read error, since a much larger clone is one base off. The V gene is TRBV2, the J gene TRBJ1-4; TRBD1 agrees at 9 bases. The CDR3 extends over 16 amino acids. CDR1 is SNHLY, CDR2 FYNNEI, per germline. Here the CDR3 DNA reads TGTGCCAGCAGTGAAGACAGGGGGCCAACTAATGAAAGACTGTTTTTT. Translating gives CASSEDRGPTNERLFF.

This clonotype was picked up many times. The chain joins TRBV27 to TRBJ1-5; D gene uncertain. Germline loops: CDR1 MNHEY, CDR2 SMNVEV (reference sequence). The CDR3 totals 15 residues. Between the trimmed V and J ends, which lost 1 base and 5 bases, there was a span of 12 bases. This CDR3 is CASSLFFMTDQPQHF. DNA of the CDR3: TGTGCCAGCAGTTTATTTTTCATGACTGATCAGCCCCAGCATTTT.

This clonotype came up many times. The chain couples TRBV6-2 or TRBV6-3 to TRBJ2-7, with 7 bases fitting TRBD2. There are 16 residues in the CDR3. Per the germline V gene, CDR1 is MNHEY and CDR2 is SVGEGT. V was clipped by 0 bases and J by 3 bases; unmatched bases: 8. DNA of the CDR3: TGTGCCAGCAGTTACTCGAGGGCGGGAGTAAGCTACGAGCAGTACTTC. Translated: CASSYSRAGVSYEQYF.

This clonotype was seen only a few times. The chain is built from TRBV25-1 and TRBJ1-4; D uncertain. The germline CDR1 and CDR2 sequences are MGHDK and SYGVNS. The germline V and J ends were trimmed by 4 bases and 7 bases, with 19 bases remaining between them. The CDR3 has 16 amino acids. CDR3 bases: TGTGCCAGCAGTGGGGCGGGTGTTCGGATTGTTGAAAAACTGTTTTTT. It yields the protein CASSGAGVRIVEKLFF.

With respect to this clonotype: The conserved phenylalanine or tryptophan normally closing the CDR3 is absent here, so this likely arose from a read error. The genes are TRBV4-3 and TRBJ2-3; 12 bases fit TRBD2. CDR3 size: 16 residues. Losses at the gene ends were 1 base for V and 1 base for J; bases not matched to a gene: 0. Germline CDR1 reads LGHNA; CDR2 reads YSLEER. CDR3 DNA sequence: TGCGCCAGCAGCCAAGGACTAGCGGGGGGCACAGATACGCAGTATCTT. Its protein product is CASSQGLAGGTDTQYL.

This clonotype occurred once. At one end, the junction sequence differs from germline, possibly due to a read error. The genes are TRBV6-2 or TRBV6-3 and TRBJ2-6; TRBD2 matches at 7 bases. The CDR3 covers 19 residues. In germline, CDR1 is MNHEY, CDR2 SVGEGT. In DNA, the CDR3 is TGTGCCGGTCAGAAATTATCCGGGACTACCCTCTCTGGGGCCAACGTCCCGACTTTC. Translation gives CAGQKLSGTTLSGANVPTF.

This chain connects TRBV5-1 to TRBJ2-7; tentative D call: TRBD1 (5 bases). The CDR3 totals 14 residues. Deletions cut 2 bases from V and 7 bases from J, with 16 bases between. From germline, CDR1 is SGHRS and CDR2 YFSETQ. The CDR3 DNA follows: TGCGCCAGCAGCTTATTTCAGGGAATCGCAGAGCAGTACTTC. Amino acids: CASSLFQGIAEQYF.

The table lists this clonotype with a few counts. The gene calls are TRBV6-2 or TRBV6-3 and TRBJ2-7, with 9 bases lining up with TRBD2. Losses at the gene ends were 0 bases for V and 5 bases for J; bases not matched to a gene: 14. This CDR3 contains 18 residues. The germline V gene has CDR1 MNHEY and CDR2 SVGEGT. CDR3 DNA: TGTGCCAGCAGTTACTCTCCAGCGGGAGGAGCCCTTAGCCACGAGCAGTACTTC. This sequence encodes CASSYSPAGGALSHEQYF.

This clonotype was observed many times. The rearrangement links TRBV19 to TRBJ2-4; D is unresolved. The V gene lost 8 bases and the J gene lost 1 base, with 9 bases spanning the gap. Germline CDR1 reads LNHDA; CDR2 reads SQIVND (reference sequence). The CDR3 length is 13 residues. Here the CDR3 DNA reads TGTGCCAGTGGGTCCAGTGCCAAAAACATTCAGTACTTC. Protein: CASGSSAKNIQYF.

This clonotype was observed a few times. A much larger clone differs by one base, so this may be a read error. This chain uses TRBV12-3 or TRBV12-4 with TRBJ1-4; D unresolved. The CDR3 is made up of 13 amino acids. The CDR3 DNA reads TGTGCCAGCAGTTTAGCCGGGATGGAAAGACTGTTTTTT. Encoded protein: CASSLAGMERLFF.

This clonotype was seen more than once but under ten times. The rearrangement joins TRBV6-1 to TRBJ2-7, with D possibly matching TRBD1 (6 bases). This CDR3 has 10 amino acids. With 3 bases removed from V and 13 bases from J, the gap between germline ends came to 10 bases. Germline CDR1 reads MNHNS; CDR2 reads SASEGT. The CDR3 DNA is TGTGCCAGCAGTGAGGGGGACACATACTTC. This sequence encodes CASSEGDTYF.

As for this clonotype: At one end, the junction sequence differs from germline, possibly due to a read error. The chain combines TRBV5-6 with TRBJ2-6; the D is unclear. The CDR3 runs 18 residues. Germline-derived CDR1 and CDR2 are SGHDT and YYEEEE. The CDR3, as DNA: TGTGCCAGCAGCTTGTTACGTGGTATGGTTTCTGTGGCCAAAGTCCTGACGTTC. This encodes CASSLLRGMVSVAKVLTF.

The rearrangement links TRBV19 to TRBJ1-2; D not resolved. V was pared by 9 bases and J by 1 base, with 15 bases between. The CDR3 contains 14 residues. Germline V gives CDR1 LNHDA, CDR2 SQIVND (reference sequence). In DNA form, the CDR3 reads TGTGCCAGCACTTCCGACGGTTATAACTATGGCTACACCTTC. It encodes CASTSDGYNYGYTF.